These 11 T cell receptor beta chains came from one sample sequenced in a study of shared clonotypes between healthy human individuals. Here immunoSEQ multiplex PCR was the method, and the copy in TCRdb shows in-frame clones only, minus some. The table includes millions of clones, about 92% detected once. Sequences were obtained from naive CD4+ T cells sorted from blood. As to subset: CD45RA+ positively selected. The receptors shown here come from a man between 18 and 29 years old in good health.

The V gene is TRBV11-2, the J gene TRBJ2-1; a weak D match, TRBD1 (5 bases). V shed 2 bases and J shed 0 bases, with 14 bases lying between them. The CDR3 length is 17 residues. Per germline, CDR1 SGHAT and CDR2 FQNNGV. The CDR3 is CASSLLGARPSYNEQFF. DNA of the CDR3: TGTGCCAGCAGCTTACTAGGGGCCCGCCCCTCCTACAATGAGCAGTTCTTC.

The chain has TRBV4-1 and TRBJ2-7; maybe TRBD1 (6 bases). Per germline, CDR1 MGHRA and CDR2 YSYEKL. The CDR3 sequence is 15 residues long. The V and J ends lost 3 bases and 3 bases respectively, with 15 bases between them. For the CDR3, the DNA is TGCGCCAGCAGCCAGCCCCCGGCAGGGGACTACGAGCAGTACTTC. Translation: CASSQPPAGDYEQYF.

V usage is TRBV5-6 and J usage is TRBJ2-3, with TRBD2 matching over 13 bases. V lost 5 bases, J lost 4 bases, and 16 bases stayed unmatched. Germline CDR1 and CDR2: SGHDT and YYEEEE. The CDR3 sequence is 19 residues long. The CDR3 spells CASRQLRRTSGRGADTQYF. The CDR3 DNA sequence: TGTGCCAGCAGGCAATTAAGAAGGACTAGCGGGAGAGGGGCAGATACGCAGTATTTT.

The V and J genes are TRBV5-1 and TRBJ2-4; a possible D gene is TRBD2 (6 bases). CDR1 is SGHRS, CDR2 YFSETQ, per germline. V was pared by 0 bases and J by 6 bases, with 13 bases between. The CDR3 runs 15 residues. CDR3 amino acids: CASSLAGVVGNIQYF. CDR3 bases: TGCGCCAGCAGCTTGGCGGGAGTGGTTGGAAACATTCAGTACTTC.

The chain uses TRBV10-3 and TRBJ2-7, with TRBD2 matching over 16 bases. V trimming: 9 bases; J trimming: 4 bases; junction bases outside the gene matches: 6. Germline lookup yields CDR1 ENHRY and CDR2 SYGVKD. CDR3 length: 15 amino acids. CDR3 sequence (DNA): TGTGCCATAGGGACTAGCGGGAGGGCCGGGTACGAGCAGTACTTC. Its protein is CAIGTSGRAGYEQYF.

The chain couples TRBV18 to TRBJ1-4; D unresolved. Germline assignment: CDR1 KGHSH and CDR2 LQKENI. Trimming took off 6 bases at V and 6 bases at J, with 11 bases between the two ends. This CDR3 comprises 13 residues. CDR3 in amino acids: CASSLRGYEKLFF. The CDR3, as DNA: TGTGCCAGCTCCCTCCGAGGTTATGAAAAACTGTTTTTT.

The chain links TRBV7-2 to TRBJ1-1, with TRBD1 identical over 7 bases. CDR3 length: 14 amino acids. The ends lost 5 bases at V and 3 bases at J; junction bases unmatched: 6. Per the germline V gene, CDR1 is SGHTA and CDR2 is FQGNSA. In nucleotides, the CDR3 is TGTGCCAGCAGCCGCCAGGGGGTGCACACTGAAGCTTTCTTT. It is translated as CASSRQGVHTEAFF.

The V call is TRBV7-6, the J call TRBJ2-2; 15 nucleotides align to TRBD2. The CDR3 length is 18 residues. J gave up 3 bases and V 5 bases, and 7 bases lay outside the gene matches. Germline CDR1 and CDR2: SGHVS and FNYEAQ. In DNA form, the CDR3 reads TGTGCCAGCAGCCCAGGACTAGCGGGAGGGTTGGACACCGGGGAGCTGTTTTTT. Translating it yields CASSPGLAGGLDTGELFF.

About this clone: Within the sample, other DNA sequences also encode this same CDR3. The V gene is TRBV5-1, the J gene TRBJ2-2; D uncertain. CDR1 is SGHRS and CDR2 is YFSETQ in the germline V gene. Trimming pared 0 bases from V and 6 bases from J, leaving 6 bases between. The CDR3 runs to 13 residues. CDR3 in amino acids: CASSLEAAGELFF. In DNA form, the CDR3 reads TGCGCCAGCAGCTTGGAGGCAGCCGGGGAGCTGTTTTTT.

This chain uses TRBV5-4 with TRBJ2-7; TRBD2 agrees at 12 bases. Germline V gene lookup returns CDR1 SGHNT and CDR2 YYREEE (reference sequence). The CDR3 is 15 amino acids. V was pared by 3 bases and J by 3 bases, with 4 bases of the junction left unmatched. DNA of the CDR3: TGTGCCAGCAGCTGGAGGACTAGCGGGGACTACGAGCAGTACTTC. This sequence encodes CASSWRTSGDYEQYF.

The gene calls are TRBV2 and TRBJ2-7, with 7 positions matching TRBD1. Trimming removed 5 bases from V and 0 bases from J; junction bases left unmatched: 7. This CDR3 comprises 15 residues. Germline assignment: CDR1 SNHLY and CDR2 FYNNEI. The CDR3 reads CASSRQGESSYEQYF. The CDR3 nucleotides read TGTGCCAGCAGTCGACAGGGTGAGAGCTCCTACGAGCAGTACTTC. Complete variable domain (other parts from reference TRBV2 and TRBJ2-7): EPEVTQTPSHQVTQMGQEVILRCVPISNHLYFYWYRQILGQKVEFLVSFYNNEISEKSEIFDDQFSVERPDGSNFTLKIRSTKLEDSAMYFCASSRQGESSYEQYFGPGTRLTVT.